The 16 T cell receptor beta chains listed next were all sequenced from one sample in a study of T-cell memory formation after mild COVID-19. Each CDR3 protein gets one entry after TCRdb re-called the 5' RACE reads with MiXCR. The data show some 350,000 distinct CDR3 sequences, 13% seen once. Sequencing input: PBMCs or a T cell subset sorted from them (not recorded which). These TCRs come from a man younger than 35 who had mild COVID-19 (a few samples of this study predate the infection). Cell type and time point are not known.

The rearrangement uses TRBV18 and TRBJ2-5; D may be TRBD2 (5 bases). The CDR3 covers 16 residues. Trimming removed 1 base from V and 4 bases from J, with 16 bases in between. Germline-derived CDR1 and CDR2 are KGHSH and LQKENI. Here the CDR3 DNA reads TGTGCCAGCTCACCACAGAAGGGAGTAAATGGAGAGACCCAGTACTTC. Protein sequence: CASSPQKGVNGETQYF.

This clonotype appeared a few times. The chain recombines TRBV5-1 with TRBJ2-3; 7 nucleotides agree with TRBD2. Germline CDR1 and CDR2: SGHRS and YFSETQ. V shed 4 bases and J 0 bases; nucleotides not matched to a gene: 14. This CDR3 region has 18 residues. DNA of the CDR3: TGCGCCAGCAGCCCACGGCAGGGAGGGGACTGGAGCACAGATACGCAGTATTTT. This codes for CASSPRQGGDWSTDTQYF.

J is TRBJ1-2 and V is TRBV29-1, with 8 nucleotides matching TRBD1. The germline CDR1 and CDR2 sequences are SQVTM and ANQGSEA. This CDR3 is 11 amino acids long. V was clipped by 7 bases and J by 8 bases; unmatched bases: 6. The CDR3 nucleotides read TGCAGCGCCAGGGGGCTAGGGGGCTACACCTTC. Translated, it gives CSARGLGGYTF.

This clonotype was seen many times. This sequence joins TRBV7-9 and TRBJ1-1; D remains ambiguous. Germline V gene data show CDR1 as SEHNR and CDR2 as FQNEAQ (reference sequence). The CDR3 is 12 residues long. V gave up 5 bases and J gave up 11 bases, with 15 bases separating them. CDR3 loop: CASSPGSLGAFF. The CDR3 DNA sequence: TGTGCCAGCAGCCCGGGGTCCCTTGGGGCTTTCTTT.

V gene TRBV7-6 combines with J gene TRBJ2-1, with 11 bases identical to TRBD2. The germline gives CDR1 SGHVS, CDR2 FNYEAQ. The length of the CDR3 is 16 residues. Trimming at V came to 5 bases and at J to 5 bases, leaving 8 bases not matched to a gene. CDR3 DNA sequence: TGTGCCAGCAGCCCAATAGCGGGGGGGCCTAACAATGAGCAGTTCTTC. It codes for CASSPIAGGPNNEQFF.

The V and J genes are TRBV20-1 and TRBJ1-6; D is undetermined. CDR3 size: 13 residues. Germline V gives CDR1 DFQATT, CDR2 SNEGSKA (reference sequence). V lost 6 bases and J lost 0, with 6 bases in between. The CDR3 loop reads CSARRSYNSPLHF. The CDR3 bases are TGCAGTGCAAGACGCTCCTATAATTCACCCCTCCACTTT.

This clonotype was seen a few times. This chain links TRBV20-1 with TRBJ2-7; 7 bases match TRBD1. The CDR3 loop spans 13 amino acids. Trimming cost V 5 bases and J 4 bases; bases outside gene matches: 8. Germline loops: CDR1 DFQATT, CDR2 SNEGSKA (reference sequence). The CDR3 nucleotides read TGCAGTGCTGGACGACAGGGATTTTACGAGCAGTACGTC. This codes for CSAGRQGFYEQYV.

Only a few counts were recorded for this clonotype. This chain connects TRBV25-1 to TRBJ1-1, with a possible D match to TRBD1 (5 bases). Trimming left V 4 bases short and J 11 bases short, with 14 bases between. The germline CDR1 and CDR2 sequences are MGHDK and SYGVNS. This CDR3 contains 12 residues. CDR3 bases: TGTGCCAGCAGTGGCGATTCCAGGGTTGCTTTCTTT. It codes for CASSGDSRVAFF.

The chain carries TRBV7-6 and TRBJ2-1; TRBD2 aligns across 9 bases. The CDR3 sequence is 15 residues long. With 5 bases clipped from V and 6 bases from J, the junction kept 8 bases outside the gene matches. Germline CDR1 is SGHVS and CDR2 is FNYEAQ. CDR3 sequence (DNA): TGTGCCAGCAGCCCCCCGCGGGGGGGGGGCAATGAGCAGTTCTTC. As protein: CASSPPRGGGNEQFF. The full variable domain, completed using reference TRBV7-6 and TRBJ2-1, is GAGVSQSPRYKVTKRGQDVALRCDPISGHVSLYWYRQALGQGPEFLTYFNYEAQQDKSGLPNDRFSAERPEGSISTLTIQRTEQRDSAMYRCASSPPRGGGNEQFFGPGTRLTVL.

This chain uses TRBV7-9 with TRBJ2-5; D may correspond to TRBD1 or TRBD2 (5 bases each). CDR3 length equals 15 residues. The germline V gene encodes CDR1 SEHNR and CDR2 FQNEAQ (reference sequence). Deletions cut 5 bases from V and 4 bases from J, with 17 bases between. Written as DNA, the CDR3 is TGTGCCAGCAGCCCGGTGGGACGAAATCGAGAGACCCAGTACTTC. Amino acids: CASSPVGRNRETQYF.

This clonotype showed up just a few times. The chain links TRBV6-5 to TRBJ2-7; TRBD1 agrees at 7 bases. CDR3 length: 12 amino acids. Germline V lookup: CDR1 MNHEY, CDR2 SVGAGI. V lost 5 bases to trimming and J lost 6 bases; unmatched junction nucleotides: 4. CDR3 bases: TGTGCCAGCAGTGACAGGGTTGGCGAGCAGTACGTC. Translated: CASSDRVGEQYV.

This clonotype was picked up a small number of times. V gene TRBV7-6 combines with J gene TRBJ2-3; 9 nucleotides match TRBD1. V lost 4 bases to trimming and J lost 1 base; unmatched junction nucleotides: 6. The CDR3 has 16 residues. Germline V lookup: CDR1 SGHVS, CDR2 FNYEAQ. The CDR3 loop reads CASSYQTGGGTDTQYF. The CDR3 region has the DNA TGTGCCAGCAGCTACCAGACAGGGGGGGGCACAGATACGCAGTATTTT.

This sequence joins TRBV6-2 or TRBV6-3 and TRBJ2-7; weak D call: TRBD2 (5 bases). Germline V gene data show CDR1 as MNHEY and CDR2 as SVGEGT. The ends were cut back, 0 bases at V and 6 bases at J, with 12 bases in the middle. There are 14 residues in the CDR3. In nucleotides, the CDR3 is TGTGCCAGCAGTTACTCAGCCGGAGGTAGCGAGCAGTACGTC. Its protein product is CASSYSAGGSEQYV.

The chain couples TRBV5-1 to TRBJ2-3; 8 nucleotides agree with TRBD2. The CDR3 sequence is 17 residues long. Germline V gives CDR1 SGHRS, CDR2 YFSETQ. V was pared by 4 bases and J by 0 bases, with 10 bases of the junction left unmatched. The CDR3 is CASSKDPGGKSTDTQYF. The CDR3 region has the DNA TGCGCCAGCAGCAAGGATCCGGGGGGGAAGAGCACAGATACGCAGTATTTT.

V gene TRBV7-3 combines with J gene TRBJ2-1, with D perhaps matching TRBD2 (5 bases). CDR3 length equals 12 residues. Germline CDR1 reads SGHTA; CDR2 reads FQGTGA. V gave up 2 bases and J gave up 10 bases, with 9 bases separating them. CDR3 in amino acids: CASSLYEGEQFF. Written as DNA, the CDR3 is TGTGCCAGCAGCTTATATGAGGGCGAGCAGTTCTTC.

There are a few counts of this clonotype. The chain is built from TRBV6-2 or TRBV6-3 and TRBJ2-7, with D hard to call. The CDR3 is 16 residues long. Germline V gives CDR1 MNHEY, CDR2 SVGEGT. V lost 0 bases and J lost 4, with 16 bases in between. The CDR3, as DNA: TGTGCCAGCAGTTACTCGCGCCCTTCCCGCGCGTACGAGCAGTACTTC. Translation gives CASSYSRPSRAYEQYF.